The 26 T cell receptor beta chains presented below share a single source sample, sequenced in a study of T cell repertoires in cytomegalovirus infection. TCRdb passed the reads through MiXCR, listing each CDR3 protein once. The data hold roughly 640,000 distinct CDR3 sequences, with more than 20% observed a single time. Source material: CD8+ T cells from PBMCs. Every receptor here comes from a human donor in good health (CMV status not recorded). Some clones in this sample may be carry-over from other donors' samples.

The chain uses TRBV12-3 or TRBV12-4 and TRBJ1-5, with TRBD1 as a possible D gene (6 bases). The ends were cut back, 7 bases at V and 5 bases at J, with 15 bases in the middle. This CDR3 has 14 amino acids. The CDR3 DNA follows: TGTGCCAGCACCCTCCCCCCAGGGGATCAGCCCCAGCATTTT. Translating gives CASTLPPGDQPQHF.

The rearrangement uses TRBV5-1 and TRBJ2-1, with 7 bases identical to TRBD1. This CDR3 region has 16 residues. V shed 3 bases and J 4 bases; nucleotides not matched to a gene: 10. CDR1 SGHRS and CDR2 YFSETQ come from the germline V gene. In DNA, the CDR3 is TGCGCCAGCAGCTCCGAGGCAGGGGGAAGTTACAATGAGCAGTTCTTC. Translating gives CASSSEAGGSYNEQFF. The complete variable domain, with remaining parts taken from reference TRBV5-1 and TRBJ2-1, reads KAGVTQTPRYLIKTRGQQVTLSCSPISGHRSVSWYQQTPGQGLQFLFEYFSETQRNKGNFPGRFSGRQFSNSRSEMNVSTLELGDSALYLCASSSEAGGSYNEQFFGPGTRLTVL.

Comment on this clonotype: It may be a read error: a sequence one base away is much more abundant. The chain links TRBV7-2 to TRBJ2-5; possibly TRBD2 for D (7 bases). There are 16 residues in the CDR3. Trimming removed 1 base at V and 5 bases at J, with 17 bases between. Germline V gene data show CDR1 as SGHTA and CDR2 as FQGNSA. CDR3 bases: TGTGCCAGCAGCTTAGGAGTCATGGGGGGGCTTGAGACCCAGTACTTC. Encoded protein: CASSLGVMGGLETQYF.

The chain uses TRBV20-1 and TRBJ1-2, with 9 positions matching TRBD1. In germline, CDR1 is DFQATT, CDR2 SNEGSKA (reference sequence). V was clipped by 6 bases and J by 1 base; unmatched bases: 9. CDR3 length: 15 amino acids. The CDR3 coding sequence is TGCAGTGCCCCCAGGACAGGGGCCGTTAACTATGGCTACACCTTC. Translated, it gives CSAPRTGAVNYGYTF.

In this sample, this clonotype turned up many times. CDR3 DNA sequence: TGTGCCAGCAGCCCGGCAGGGGGCGTAGACACCGGGGAGCTGTTTTTT. This translates into CASSPAGGVDTGELFF. V and J are TRBV7-6 and TRBJ2-2, with 8 bases fitting TRBD1. Germline V lookup: CDR1 SGHVS, CDR2 FNYEAQ. V trimming: 5 bases; J trimming: 3 bases; junction bases outside the gene matches: 8. This CDR3 region has 16 residues.

Ten or more counts support this clonotype. CDR3 amino acids: CASSEWTGGNQPQHF. The CDR3 DNA is TGTGCCAGCAGCGAATGGACAGGGGGCAATCAGCCCCAGCATTTT. The chain combines TRBV7-2 with TRBJ1-5; 9 nucleotides align to TRBD1. Unmatched junction bases numbered 4, after V lost 5 bases and J lost 2 bases. Germline values: CDR1 SGHTA, CDR2 FQGNSA. The length of the CDR3 is 15 residues.

This clonotype was picked up a small number of times. V and J are TRBV5-6 and TRBJ2-7, with a tentative D call TRBD1 (5 bases). The CDR3 is 14 residues long. Germline V gives CDR1 SGHDT, CDR2 YYEEEE. The V end was cut by 0 bases, the J end by 4 bases, with 11 bases between. The CDR3 spells CASSLAGRNYEQYV. The CDR3 nucleotides read TGTGCCAGCAGCTTGGCAGGGCGTAATTACGAGCAGTACGTC.

The rearrangement joins TRBV30 to TRBJ2-4, with 8 bases fitting TRBD1. The CDR3 extends over 14 amino acids. Germline CDR1 is GTSNPN and CDR2 is SVGIG (reference sequence). V dropped 3 bases and J dropped 2; count of bases not matched to a gene: 3. The CDR3 reads CAWRTGDPKNIQYF. The CDR3 DNA reads TGTGCCTGGAGGACAGGGGATCCCAAAAACATTCAGTACTTC.

In its sample, this clonotype was seen a few times. This chain connects TRBV7-9 to TRBJ1-1, with D possibly matching TRBD1 (6 bases). V was pared by 5 bases and J by 0 bases, with 13 bases between. Germline V gene sequence: CDR1 SEHNR, CDR2 FQNEAQ (reference sequence). This CDR3 is built from 15 residues. The CDR3 sequence: CASSQKQGMNTEAFF. The CDR3 DNA reads as TGTGCCAGCAGCCAGAAACAGGGCATGAACACTGAAGCTTTCTTT.

This clonotype was seen at least ten times. The V call is TRBV7-2, the J call TRBJ1-4; D not certain. The V gene lost 2 bases and the J gene lost 3 bases, with 16 bases spanning the gap. The CDR3 sequence is 17 residues long. The germline V gene has CDR1 SGHTA and CDR2 FQGNSA. CDR3 loop: CASSLNLALAPNEKLFF. In DNA, the CDR3 is TGTGCCAGCAGCTTAAATCTAGCCCTAGCCCCTAATGAAAAACTGTTTTTT.

CDR3 in DNA: TGTGCCAGCAGCTCCGGGGACAGTCCCTACGAGCAGTACTTC. As protein: CASSSGDSPYEQYF. The chain is built from TRBV7-6 and TRBJ2-7; 7 positions agree with TRBD1. The junction had 5 bases not matched to a gene; V was cut back by 4 bases and J by 2 bases. CDR3 size: 14 residues. Germline assignment: CDR1 SGHVS and CDR2 FNYEAQ.

Worth noting for this clonotype: A much larger clone lies one base from this, so it may be a read error. This chain connects TRBV7-2 to TRBJ2-7; D may match TRBD1 or TRBD2 (5 bases each). The CDR3 extends over 13 amino acids. V was trimmed by 6 bases and J by 5 bases, leaving 14 bases between them. Germline V gives CDR1 SGHTA, CDR2 FQGNSA. CDR3 sequence (DNA): TGTGCCAGCAGGTCCCCCGGGACCAACGAGCAGTACGTC. Residues: CASRSPGTNEQYV.

This clonotype came up once. A much larger clone differs by one base, so this may be a read error. This sequence joins TRBV4-3 and TRBJ2-2; D may correspond to TRBD1 or TRBD2 (6 bases each). The germline gives CDR1 LGHNA, CDR2 YSLEER. The CDR3 consists of 17 residues. DNA for the CDR3: TGCGCCAGCAGCCCTTCTACCGGGACATCGAACACCGGGGGGCTGTTTTTT. Translating it yields CASSPSTGTSNTGGLFF.

The chain uses TRBV29-1 and TRBJ1-2, with a weak D call TRBD1 (6 bases). The V gene lost 0 bases and the J gene lost 3 bases, with 14 bases spanning the gap. Germline V gene data show CDR1 as SQVTM and CDR2 as ANQGSEA. The length of the CDR3 is 15 residues. The CDR3, as DNA: TGCAGCGTTGAAGATGGCGAGGGGGGGGACTATGGCTACACCTTC. Protein sequence: CSVEDGEGGDYGYTF.

This clonotype was detected a few times. V gene TRBV5-5 combines with J gene TRBJ2-3; D not resolved. CDR3 length equals 13 residues. V lost 4 bases, J lost 5 bases, and 11 bases lay in between. Germline V gene sequence: CDR1 SGHKS, CDR2 YYEKEE (reference sequence). CDR3 bases: TGTGCCAGCAGCGCCCTTCGTAGAGATACGCAGTATTTT. This codes for CASSALRRDTQYF.

This chain joins TRBV29-1 and TRBJ2-1, with TRBD1 identical over 7 bases. The V segment lost 5 bases and the J segment 8 bases; nucleotides outside the gene matches: 9. CDR3 length equals 13 residues. CDR1 is SQVTM, CDR2 ANQGSEA, per germline. CDR3 protein: CSVPTGYFHEQFF. DNA of the CDR3: TGCAGCGTTCCGACAGGGTATTTCCATGAGCAGTTCTTC.

The V gene is TRBV15, the J gene TRBJ2-1; 8 bases map to TRBD1. V lost 1 base and J lost 7; bases outside the gene matches: 3. This CDR3 has 14 amino acids. CDR1 is LNHNV, CDR2 YYDKDF, per germline (reference sequence). In DNA, the CDR3 is TGTGCCACCAGCAGAGGTAGACAGGGGAATGAGCAGTTCTTC. It encodes CATSRGRQGNEQFF.

The chain combines TRBV29-1 with TRBJ1-1; the match to TRBD1 covers 10 bases. Germline V gene data show CDR1 as SQVTM and CDR2 as ANQGSEA. The CDR3 runs 13 residues. J lost 4 bases, V lost 6 bases, and 5 bases had no gene match. CDR3 sequence (DNA): TGCAGCGTCGGGACAGGGGATTTCACTGAAGCTTTCTTT. This gives the protein CSVGTGDFTEAFF.

About this clonotype: This CDR3 fails to terminate in the conserved phenylalanine or tryptophan, so it likely reflects a read error. The chain recombines TRBV6-6 with TRBJ1-2; the D is unclear. With 2 bases removed from V and 2 bases from J, the gap between germline ends came to 6 bases. The CDR3 spans 13 residues. In germline, CDR1 is MNHNY, CDR2 SVGAGI (reference sequence). The CDR3 here is CASSYEKNYGYTI. CDR3 sequence (DNA): TGTGCCAGCAGTTACGAGAAGAACTATGGCTACACCATC.

A word on this clonotype: Germline is not matched at one junction end, which may reflect a read error. This chain uses TRBV7-8 with TRBJ2-7; TRBD1 aligns across 8 bases. The CDR3 consists of 13 residues. Germline loops: CDR1 SGHVS, CDR2 FQNEAQ. The CDR3 is CANSFTGGHEQYF. The CDR3 nucleotides read TGTGCCAACAGCTTCACAGGGGGGCACGAGCAGTACTTC.

This clonotype was observed many times. The chain links TRBV7-2 to TRBJ2-4; TRBD2 matches 7 bases. Germline-derived CDR1 and CDR2 are SGHTA and FQGNSA. This CDR3 spans 20 amino acids. Trimming cost V 5 bases and J 1 base; bases outside gene matches: 20. The CDR3 loop reads CASSIGGLISAGTAKNIQYF. The DNA for the CDR3 is TGTGCCAGCAGCATCGGGGGGTTAATTAGTGCGGGGACGGCCAAAAACATTCAGTACTTC.

This clonotype was recorded a few times. The rearrangement uses TRBV7-8 and TRBJ2-7; 7 bases align to TRBD1. This CDR3 contains 16 residues. The junction had 12 bases not matched to a gene; V was cut back by 4 bases and J by 3 bases. Germline V gene data show CDR1 as SGHVS and CDR2 as FQNEAQ. CDR3 sequence (DNA): TGTGCCAGCAGCTCGTTAACAGGGGAACGCATCTACGAGCAGTACGTC. Translated, it gives CASSSLTGERIYEQYV.

The sample holds a few counts of this clonotype. V gene TRBV7-6 combines with J gene TRBJ2-1; 8 bases are shared with TRBD2. CDR3 size: 14 residues. Germline CDR1 is SGHVS and CDR2 is FNYEAQ. V lost 8 bases to trimming and J lost 6 bases; unmatched junction nucleotides: 9. This chain's CDR3 is CASREGSLTNEQFF. The CDR3 DNA follows: TGTGCCAGCCGGGAGGGCAGTTTGACCAATGAGCAGTTCTTC. The full variable domain, in which reference TRBV7-6 and TRBJ2-1 provide the parts outside the CDR3, is GAGVSQSPRYKVTKRGQDVALRCDPISGHVSLYWYRQALGQGPEFLTYFNYEAQQDKSGLPNDRFSAERPEGSISTLTIQRTEQRDSAMYRCASREGSLTNEQFFGPGTRLTVL.

The V call is TRBV20-1, the J call TRBJ2-7, with 11 positions matching TRBD1. This CDR3 contains 14 residues. J lost 3 bases, V lost 0 bases, and 1 base had no gene match. Germline lookup yields CDR1 DFQATT and CDR2 SNEGSKA (reference sequence). CDR3: CSARDGTGGYEQYF. CDR3 nucleotides: TGCAGTGCTAGAGATGGGACAGGGGGCTACGAGCAGTACTTC.

The table lists this clonotype with a few counts. This sequence joins TRBV28 and TRBJ2-7; no clear D gene. The V gene's germline CDR1 is MDHEN and CDR2 SYDVKM. The CDR3 extends over 17 amino acids. V gave up 4 bases and J gave up 2 bases, with 21 bases separating them. The CDR3 protein is CASSSLGPRGWAYEQYV. The CDR3 region has the DNA TGTGCCAGCAGTTCCCTGGGTCCGCGTGGATGGGCCTACGAGCAGTACGTC.

The V and J genes are TRBV28 and TRBJ2-7; no clear D gene. The ends were cut back, 5 bases at V and 7 bases at J, with 18 bases in the middle. This CDR3 contains 14 residues. From germline, CDR1 is MDHEN and CDR2 SYDVKM. The CDR3 bases are TGTGCCAGCAGTCCCAGCACGGGTTTGGTGGAGCAGTACGTC. This sequence encodes CASSPSTGLVEQYV.